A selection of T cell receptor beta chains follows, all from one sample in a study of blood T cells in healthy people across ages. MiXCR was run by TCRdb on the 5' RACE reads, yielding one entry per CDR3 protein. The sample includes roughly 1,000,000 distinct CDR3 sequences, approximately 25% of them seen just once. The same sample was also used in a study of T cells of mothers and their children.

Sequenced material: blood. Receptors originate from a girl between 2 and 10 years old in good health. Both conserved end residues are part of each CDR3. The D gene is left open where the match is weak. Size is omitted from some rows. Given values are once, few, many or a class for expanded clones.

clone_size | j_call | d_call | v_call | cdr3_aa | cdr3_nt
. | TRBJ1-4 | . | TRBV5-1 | CASSFETNNEKLFF | TGCGCCAGCAGCTTTGAAACAAATAATGAAAAACTGTTTTTT
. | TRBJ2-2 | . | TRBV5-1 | CASSPRTRAGELFF | TGCGCCAGCAGCCCTCGGACTCGGGCCGGGGAGCTGTTTTTT
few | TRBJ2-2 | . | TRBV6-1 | CASLRENTGELFF | TGTGCCAGCCTCAGGGAGAACACCGGGGAGCTGTTTTTT
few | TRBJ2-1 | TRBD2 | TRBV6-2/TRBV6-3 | CASSYASGSNNEQFF | TGTGCCAGCAGTTACGCTAGCGGGAGTAATAATGAGCAGTTCTTC
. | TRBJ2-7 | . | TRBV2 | CASRGGVTEQYF | TGTGCCAGCCGCGGTGGGGTAACAGAGCAGTACTTC
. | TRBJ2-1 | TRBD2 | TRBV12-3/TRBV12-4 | CASSAGLAGVEQFF | TGTGCCAGCAGTGCGGGACTAGCGGGAGTAGAGCAGTTCTTC
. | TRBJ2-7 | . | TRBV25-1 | CASSEETFYEQYF | TGTGCCAGCAGTGAGGAGACCTTCTACGAGCAGTACTTC
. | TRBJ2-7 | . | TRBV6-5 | CASGEAPYEQYF | TGTGCCAGCGGGGAAGCCCCCTACGAGCAGTACTTC
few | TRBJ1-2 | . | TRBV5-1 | CASSPYGGVYGYTF | TGCGCCAGCAGCCCGTACGGGGGCGTCTATGGCTACACCTTC
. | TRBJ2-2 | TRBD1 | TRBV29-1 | CSVWTGWNTGELFF | TGCAGCGTTTGGACAGGGTGGAACACCGGGGAGCTGTTTTTT
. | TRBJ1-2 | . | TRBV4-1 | CASSQEASVNYGYTF | TGCGCCAGCAGCCAAGAAGCATCCGTTAACTATGGCTACACCTTC
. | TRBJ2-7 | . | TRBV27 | CASSPSMGYEQYF | TGTGCCAGCAGTCCTTCGATGGGCTACGAGCAGTACTTC
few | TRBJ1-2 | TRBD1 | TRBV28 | CASRAQGAILNYGYTF | TGTGCCAGCAGGGCACAGGGGGCGATCCTTAACTATGGCTACACCTTC
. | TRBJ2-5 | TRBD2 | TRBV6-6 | CASSYAPLAGGDF | TGTGCCAGCAGTTACGCACCACTAGCGGGGGGCGACTTC
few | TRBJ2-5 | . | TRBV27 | CASSFFLSETQYF | TGTGCCAGCAGTTTTTTCTTGTCGGAGACCCAGTACTTC
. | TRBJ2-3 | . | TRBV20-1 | CSAQGSGSTDTQYF | TGCAGTGCTCAGGGGAGCGGTAGCACAGATACGCAGTATTTT
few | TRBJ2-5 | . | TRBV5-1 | CASSSEVLGPGEGETQYF | TGCGCCAGCAGCTCGGAGGTACTTGGGCCAGGCGAAGGGGAGACCCAGTACTTC
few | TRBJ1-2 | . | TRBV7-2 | CASSLGYREHGYTF | TGTGCCAGCAGCTTAGGTTACAGGGAGCATGGCTACACCTTC
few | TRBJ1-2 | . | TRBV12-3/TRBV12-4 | CASYGGNYGYTF | TGTGCCAGCTATGGCGGAAACTATGGCTACACCTTC
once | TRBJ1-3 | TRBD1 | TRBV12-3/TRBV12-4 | CASSFGQGAPFSGNTIYF | TGTGCCAGCAGTTTTGGGCAGGGGGCTCCCTTCTCTGGAAACACCATATATTTT
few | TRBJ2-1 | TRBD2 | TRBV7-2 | CASRPGGGIYNEQFF | TGTGCCAGCAGACCGGGGGGAGGGATCTACAATGAGCAGTTCTTC
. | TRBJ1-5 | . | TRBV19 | CASQGQGNQPQHF | TGTGCCAGTCAGGGGCAGGGCAATCAGCCCCAGCATTTT
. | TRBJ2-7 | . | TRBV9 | CASSVGDTRLEQYF | TGTGCCAGCAGCGTAGGGGACACTCGCCTCGAGCAGTACTTC
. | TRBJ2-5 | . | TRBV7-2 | CASSLSGWRETQYF | TGTGCCAGCAGCTTATCCGGCTGGCGAGAGACCCAGTACTTC
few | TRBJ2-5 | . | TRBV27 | CASEGPGETQYF | TGTGCCAGCGAAGGGCCTGGAGAGACCCAGTACTTC
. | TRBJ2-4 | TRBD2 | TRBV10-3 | CAISESLAGGLNIQYF | TGTGCCATCAGTGAGTCTCTAGCGGGAGGCCTAAACATTCAGTACTTC
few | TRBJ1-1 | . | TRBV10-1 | CASSDQNEAFF | TGCGCCAGCAGTGACCAAAATGAAGCTTTCTTT
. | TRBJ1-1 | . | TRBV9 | CARKQGGTDPEAFF | TGTGCCAGAAAACAGGGTGGGACGGATCCTGAAGCTTTCTTT
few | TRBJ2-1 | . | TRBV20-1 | CSARVKANEQFF | TGCAGTGCTAGAGTAAAAGCAAATGAGCAGTTCTTC
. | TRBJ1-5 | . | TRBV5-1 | CASSFLGTQDQPQHF | TGCGCCAGCAGCTTCCTCGGGACGCAGGATCAGCCCCAGCATTTT
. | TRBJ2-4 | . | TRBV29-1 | CSVAGMVKNIQYF | TGCAGCGTCGCAGGGATGGTCAAAAACATTCAGTACTTC
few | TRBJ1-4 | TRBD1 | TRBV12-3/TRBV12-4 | CACQTGATNEKLFF | TGTGCCTGTCAGACAGGGGCAACTAATGAAAAACTGTTTTTT
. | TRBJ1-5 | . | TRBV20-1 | CSASKVGNQPQHF | TGCAGTGCTAGTAAGGTTGGCAATCAGCCCCAGCATTTT
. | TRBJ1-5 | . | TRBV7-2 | CASMVEALSNQPQHF | TGTGCCAGCATGGTCGAAGCGCTTAGCAATCAGCCCCAGCATTTT
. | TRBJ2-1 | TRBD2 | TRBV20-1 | CSATELAYSYNEQFF | TGCAGTGCTACGGAACTAGCGTACTCATACAATGAGCAGTTCTTC
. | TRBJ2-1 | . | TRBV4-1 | CASSQEATSTDNEQFF | TGCGCCAGCAGCCAAGAAGCGACTAGTACCGACAATGAGCAGTTCTTC
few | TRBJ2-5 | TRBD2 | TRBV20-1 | CSAKGLAEGETQYF | TGCAGTGCAAAAGGACTAGCGGAAGGAGAGACCCAGTACTTC
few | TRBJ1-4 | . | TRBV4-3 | CASSQDRRGTNEKLFF | TGCGCCAGCAGCCAAGATCGGAGGGGAACTAATGAAAAACTGTTTTTT
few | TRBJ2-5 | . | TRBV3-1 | CAGSHPSGETQYF | TGTGCCGGCAGCCACCCGTCCGGGGAGACCCAGTACTTC
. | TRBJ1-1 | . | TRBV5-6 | CASSFGPTLNTEAFF | TGTGCCAGCAGCTTTGGCCCGACACTAAACACTGAAGCTTTCTTT
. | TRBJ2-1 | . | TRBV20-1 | CSAPTGTELRNEQFF | TGCAGTGCCCCGACCGGGACGGAGCTAAGAAATGAGCAGTTCTTC
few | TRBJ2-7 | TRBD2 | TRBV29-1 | CSVALAGGPAEQYF | TGCAGCGTTGCCCTAGCGGGAGGGCCGGCCGAGCAGTACTTC
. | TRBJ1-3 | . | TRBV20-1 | CSASMVGSGNTIYF | TGCAGTGCTAGCATGGTGGGCTCTGGAAACACCATATATTTT
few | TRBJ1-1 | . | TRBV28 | CASSREWQAFF | TGTGCCAGCAGTCGGGAGTGGCAAGCTTTCTTT
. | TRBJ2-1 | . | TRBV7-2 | CASSVDLPGIGDEQFF | TGTGCCAGCAGCGTAGACCTTCCGGGGATAGGCGATGAGCAGTTCTTC
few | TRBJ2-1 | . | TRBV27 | CASSPRQEGDNEQFF | TGTGCCAGCAGTCCCCGACAGGAAGGAGACAATGAGCAGTTCTTC
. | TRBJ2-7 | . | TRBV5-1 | CASSRNYEQTYEQYF | TGCGCCAGCAGCCGGAACTATGAACAGACCTACGAGCAGTACTTC
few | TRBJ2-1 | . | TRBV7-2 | CASSLVGYGSNEQFF | TGTGCCAGCAGCTTAGTAGGGTACGGCTCCAATGAGCAGTTCTTC
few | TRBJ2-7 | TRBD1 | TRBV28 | CASSLGRGPTSYEQYF | TGTGCCAGCAGTTTGGGTAGGGGGCCGACCTCCTACGAGCAGTACTTC
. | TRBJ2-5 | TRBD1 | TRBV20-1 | CSAQGQAPLETQYF | TGCAGTGCTCAAGGACAGGCCCCTCTTGAGACCCAGTACTTC
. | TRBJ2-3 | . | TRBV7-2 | CASSLAGGQGDTQYF | TGTGCCAGCAGCTTAGCGGGAGGCCAGGGAGATACGCAGTATTTT
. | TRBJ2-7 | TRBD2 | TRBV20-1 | CSARWRESSYEQYF | TGCAGTGCTAGATGGCGGGAGTCCTCCTACGAGCAGTACTTC
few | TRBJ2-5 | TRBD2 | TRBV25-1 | CASSESGSGGLLETQYF | TGTGCCAGCAGTGAATCCGGTAGCGGGGGCCTGCTCGAGACCCAGTACTTC